The 10 T cell receptor beta chains below were found in one sample sequenced in a study of graft-versus-host responses after intestinal transplantation. Generated by immunoSEQ multiplex PCR, the TCRdb table keeps only in-frame clones and is missing some. This sample has approximately 130,000 clones, with about 92% found just once. The antigens these receptors bind are not known. Sample: unstimulated CD4+ T cells sorted from spleen or lymph node cells, taken before intestinal transplant. The receptors here all came from a human donor who received an intestinal transplant.

This chain connects TRBV20-1 to TRBJ1-1; D gene ambiguous. The CDR3 loop spans 10 amino acids. Germline lookup yields CDR1 DFQATT and CDR2 SNEGSKA (reference sequence). The V end was cut by 0 bases, the J end by 10 bases, with 6 bases between. The DNA for the CDR3 is TGCAGTGCTAGAGATGAGTCAGCTTTCTTT. This encodes CSARDESAFF.

The gene calls are TRBV5-1 and TRBJ1-2; TRBD1 is a possible D gene (6 bases). Germline CDR1 SGHRS, CDR2 YFSETQ. Trimming shortened V by 4 bases and J by 8 bases, and 15 bases separated the two germline ends. The CDR3 contains 13 residues. CDR3 sequence (DNA): TGCGCCAGCAGCGGGAGGGGGGCCGAAGGCTACACCTTC. This encodes CASSGRGAEGYTF. Drawing the rest from reference TRBV5-1 and TRBJ1-2, the complete variable domain is KAGVTQTPRYLIKTRGQQVTLSCSPISGHRSVSWYQQTPGQGLQFLFEYFSETQRNKGNFPGRFSGRQFSNSRSEMNVSTLELGDSALYLCASSGRGAEGYTFGSGTRLTVV.

This clone has just one count. The gene calls are TRBV10-2 and TRBJ2-1, with a tentative D call TRBD2 (5 bases). The CDR3 consists of 17 residues. Per the germline V gene, CDR1 is WSHSY and CDR2 is SAAADI. V was cut by 0 bases and J by 3 bases, with 15 bases left in between. CDR3 in amino acids: CASSESSFVGSYNEQFF. The CDR3 DNA reads as TGCGCCAGCAGTGAGTCAAGTTTCGTGGGGAGCTACAATGAGCAGTTCTTC.

The chain has TRBV7-9 and TRBJ2-3; 8 positions agree with TRBD2. This CDR3 contains 15 residues. The trim removed 6 bases at V and 6 bases at J, leaving 11 bases unmatched. CDR1 SEHNR and CDR2 FQNEAQ come from the germline V gene (reference sequence). CDR3 sequence reads: CASSPGTRTADTQYF. Written as DNA, the CDR3 is TGTGCCAGCAGTCCCGGGACTAGGACGGCCGATACGCAGTATTTT.

This chain connects TRBV10-3 to TRBJ2-3; D gene uncertain. Trimming pared 6 bases from V and 5 bases from J, leaving 6 bases between. The CDR3 is 11 amino acids. In germline, CDR1 is ENHRY, CDR2 SYGVKD. CDR3 sequence (DNA): TGTGCCATCAGGGAGAGAGATACGCAGTATTTT. Amino acid sequence: CAIRERDTQYF.

V usage is TRBV7-3 and J usage is TRBJ2-3; D remains ambiguous. Trimming shortened V by 1 base and J by 10 bases, and 15 bases separated the two germline ends. The CDR3 is 14 residues long. CDR1 and CDR2 (germline): SGHTA, FQGTGA. CDR3 amino acids: CASSLSDIWAAQYF. The CDR3 DNA sequence: TGTGCCAGCAGCTTAAGTGACATTTGGGCTGCGCAGTATTTT.

V is TRBV10-3 and J is TRBJ2-5; 9 bases line up with TRBD1. Germline trimming cut 6 bases from V and 2 bases from J; bases unmatched to any gene: 4. This CDR3 has 14 amino acids. Germline lookup yields CDR1 ENHRY and CDR2 SYGVKD. CDR3 in amino acids: CAIRRGQGQETQYF. CDR3 in DNA: TGTGCCATCAGAAGAGGACAGGGGCAAGAGACCCAGTACTTC.

The chain couples TRBV18 to TRBJ1-2; D possibly corresponds to TRBD1 (6 bases). CDR1 is KGHSH, CDR2 LQKENI, per germline. There are 15 residues in the CDR3. V was cut by 6 bases and J by 6 bases, with 20 bases left in between. CDR3 amino acids: CASSNSVTGGDGYTF. DNA of the CDR3: TGTGCCAGCTCTAACTCCGTGACCGGGGGCGATGGCTACACCTTC.

The rearrangement links TRBV6-5 to TRBJ2-5; D possibly corresponds to TRBD2 (7 bases). Germline V lookup: CDR1 MNHEY, CDR2 SVGAGI. The CDR3 is 15 residues long. Trimming took 4 bases from V and 5 from J, leaving 17 bases between them. CDR3 in DNA: TGTGCCAGCAGTTCCTGGGGGGGCCGTGGGGAGACCCAGTACTTC. It encodes CASSSWGGRGETQYF.

The V gene is TRBV19, the J gene TRBJ1-5, with D possibly being TRBD1 (5 bases). Germline-derived CDR1 and CDR2 are LNHDA and SQIVND (reference sequence). This CDR3 is built from 14 residues. Trimming stripped 3 bases from V and 8 bases from J, with 14 bases between. CDR3 DNA: TGTGCCAGTAGTATCGACAGCCGAAGGGAGCCCCAGCATTTT. Amino acids: CASSIDSRREPQHF.